Described below is a single TCR beta chain sequence and its context. Its matching antigen is unknown. The V end lost 1 base, the J end lost 8 bases, and 11 bases lay between the germline ends. Germline assignment: CDR1 MNHNS and CDR2 SASEGT. The CDR3 loop spans 13 amino acids. These data belong to a study of Graves' ophthalmopathy and Graves' hyperthyroidism. Whole-study results and caveats: A 13-signature model separated ophthalmopathy from stable hyperthyroidism, just under 90% sensitivity, 65% to 82% specificity.

Investigators amplified TCR beta CDR3 regions from RNA transcripts. First-round RT-PCR used HTBI primers; second-round multiplex PCR followed. TCRdb passed the multiplex PCR reads through MiXCR, listing each CDR3 protein once. The table includes roughly 420,000 distinct CDR3 sequences, around 21% detected once. The chain employs TRBV6-1 and TRBJ1-2; D is perhaps TRBD1 (5 bases). The TCR was taken from a woman aged 18-29 years with stable Graves' hyperthyroidism. Sample: peripheral blood. This chain's CDR3 is CASSEVGARGYTF. The CDR3 coding sequence is TGTGCCAGCAGTGAAGTCGGGGCCCGGGGCTACACCTTC.